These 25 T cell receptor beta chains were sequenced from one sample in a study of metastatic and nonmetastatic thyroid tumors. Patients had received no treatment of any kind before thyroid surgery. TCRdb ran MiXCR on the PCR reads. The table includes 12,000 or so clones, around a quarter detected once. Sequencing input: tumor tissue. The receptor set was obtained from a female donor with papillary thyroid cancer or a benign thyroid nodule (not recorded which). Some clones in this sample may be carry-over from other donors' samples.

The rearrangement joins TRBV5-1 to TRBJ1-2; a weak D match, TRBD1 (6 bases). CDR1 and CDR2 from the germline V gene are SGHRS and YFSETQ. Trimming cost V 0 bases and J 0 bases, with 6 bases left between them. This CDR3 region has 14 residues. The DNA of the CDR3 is TGCGCCAGCAGCTTGGGGACAGCTAACTATGGCTACACCTTC. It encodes CASSLGTANYGYTF.

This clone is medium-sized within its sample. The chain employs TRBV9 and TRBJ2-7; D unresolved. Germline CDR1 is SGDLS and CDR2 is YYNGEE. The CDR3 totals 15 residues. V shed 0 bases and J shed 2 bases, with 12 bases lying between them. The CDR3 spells CASSVGGGPTYEQYF. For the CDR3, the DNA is TGTGCCAGCAGCGTAGGGGGTGGTCCGACCTACGAGCAGTACTTC.

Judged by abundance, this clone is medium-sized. CDR3 protein: CAISEREGSYNEQFF. The CDR3 nucleotides read TGTGCCATCAGTGAGCGGGAGGGTTCCTACAATGAGCAGTTCTTC. This rearrangement joins TRBV10-3 to TRBJ2-1; 8 positions agree with TRBD2. V dropped 2 bases and J dropped 1; count of bases not matched to a gene: 1. Germline CDR1 reads ENHRY; CDR2 reads SYGVKD. This CDR3 spans 15 amino acids.

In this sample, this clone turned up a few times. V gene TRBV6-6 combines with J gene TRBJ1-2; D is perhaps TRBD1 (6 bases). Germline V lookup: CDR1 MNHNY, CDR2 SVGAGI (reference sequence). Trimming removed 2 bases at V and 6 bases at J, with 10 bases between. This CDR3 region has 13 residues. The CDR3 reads CASSYRTADGYTF. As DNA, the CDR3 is TGTGCCAGCAGTTACCGGACAGCCGATGGCTACACCTTC.

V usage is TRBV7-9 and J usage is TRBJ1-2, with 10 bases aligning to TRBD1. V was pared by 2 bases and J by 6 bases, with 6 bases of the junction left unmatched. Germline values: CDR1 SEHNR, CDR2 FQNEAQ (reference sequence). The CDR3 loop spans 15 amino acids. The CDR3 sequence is CASSLKTGGANGYTF. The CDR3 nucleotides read TGTGCCAGCAGCTTAAAGACAGGGGGCGCGAATGGCTACACCTTC.

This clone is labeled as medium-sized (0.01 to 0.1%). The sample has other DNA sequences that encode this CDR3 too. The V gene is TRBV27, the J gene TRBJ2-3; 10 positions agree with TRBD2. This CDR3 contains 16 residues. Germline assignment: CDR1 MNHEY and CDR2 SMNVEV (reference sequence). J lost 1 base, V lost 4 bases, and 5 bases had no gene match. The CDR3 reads CASSSRLAGGTDTQYF. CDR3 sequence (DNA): TGTGCCAGCAGTTCGCGACTAGCGGGTGGCACAGATACGCAGTATTTT.

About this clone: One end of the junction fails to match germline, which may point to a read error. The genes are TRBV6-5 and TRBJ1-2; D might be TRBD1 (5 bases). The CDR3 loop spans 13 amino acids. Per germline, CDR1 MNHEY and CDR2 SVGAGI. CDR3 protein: CARSHRQHYGYTF. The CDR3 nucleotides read TGTGCCCGCAGTCACCGACAGCACTATGGCTACACCTTC.

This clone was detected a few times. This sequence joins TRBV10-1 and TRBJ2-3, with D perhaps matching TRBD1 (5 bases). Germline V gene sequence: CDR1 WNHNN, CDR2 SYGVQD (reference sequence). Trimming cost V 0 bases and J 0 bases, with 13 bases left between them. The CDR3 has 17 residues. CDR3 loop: CASSESTDTSSTDTQYF. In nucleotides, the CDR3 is TGCGCCAGCAGTGAGTCGACGGACACCTCTAGCACAGATACGCAGTATTTT.

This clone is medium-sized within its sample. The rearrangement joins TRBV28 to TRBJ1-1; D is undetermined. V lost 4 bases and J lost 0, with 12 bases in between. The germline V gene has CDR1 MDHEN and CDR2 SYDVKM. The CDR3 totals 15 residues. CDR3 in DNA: TGTGCCAGCAGTTCTCGTGGGATAATGAACACTGAAGCTTTCTTT. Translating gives CASSSRGIMNTEAFF.

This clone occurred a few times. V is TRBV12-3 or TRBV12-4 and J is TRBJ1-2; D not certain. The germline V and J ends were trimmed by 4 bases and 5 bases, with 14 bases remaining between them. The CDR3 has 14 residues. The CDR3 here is CASSSDPLNYGYTF. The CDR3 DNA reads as TGTGCCAGCAGTTCGGATCCGCTGAATTATGGCTACACCTTC.

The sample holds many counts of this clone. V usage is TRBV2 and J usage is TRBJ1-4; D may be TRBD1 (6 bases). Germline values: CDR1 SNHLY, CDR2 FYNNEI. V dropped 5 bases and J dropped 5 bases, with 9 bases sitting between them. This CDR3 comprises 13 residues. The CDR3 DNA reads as TGTGCCAGCAGTCAAGGGGGGAATGAAAAACTGTTTTTT. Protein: CASSQGGNEKLFF.

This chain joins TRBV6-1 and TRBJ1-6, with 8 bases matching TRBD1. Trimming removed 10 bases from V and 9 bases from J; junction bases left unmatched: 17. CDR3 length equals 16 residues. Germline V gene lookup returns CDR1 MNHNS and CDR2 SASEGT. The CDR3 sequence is CATVPSSTGGSSPLHF. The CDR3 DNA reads TGTGCCACCGTACCCTCTAGCACAGGGGGTAGTTCACCCCTCCACTTT.

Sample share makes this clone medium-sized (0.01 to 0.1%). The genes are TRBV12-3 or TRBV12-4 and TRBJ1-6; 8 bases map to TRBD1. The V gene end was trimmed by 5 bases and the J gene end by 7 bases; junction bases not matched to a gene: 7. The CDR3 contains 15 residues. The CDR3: CASSLQGARNSPLHF. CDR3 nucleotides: TGTGCCAGCAGTCTGCAGGGGGCGCGGAATTCACCCCTCCACTTT.

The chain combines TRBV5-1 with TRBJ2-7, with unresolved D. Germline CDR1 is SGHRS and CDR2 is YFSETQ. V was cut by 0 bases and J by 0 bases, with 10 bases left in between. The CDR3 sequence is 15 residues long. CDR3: CASSLDSAVSYEQYF. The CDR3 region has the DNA TGCGCCAGCAGCTTGGACAGCGCCGTCTCCTACGAGCAGTACTTC.

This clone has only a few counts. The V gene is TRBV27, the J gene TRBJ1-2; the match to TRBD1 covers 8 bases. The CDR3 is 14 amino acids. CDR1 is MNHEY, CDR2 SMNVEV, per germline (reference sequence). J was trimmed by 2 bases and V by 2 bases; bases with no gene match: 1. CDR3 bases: TGTGCCAGCAGTTTACAGGGGGCGAACTATGGCTACACCTTC. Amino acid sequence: CASSLQGANYGYTF.

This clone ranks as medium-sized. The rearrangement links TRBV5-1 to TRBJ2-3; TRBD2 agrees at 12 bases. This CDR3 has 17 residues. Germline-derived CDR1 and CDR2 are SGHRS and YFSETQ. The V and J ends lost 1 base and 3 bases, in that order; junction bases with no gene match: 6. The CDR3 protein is CASSLIKTSGRTDTQYF. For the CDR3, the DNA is TGCGCCAGCAGCTTGATCAAGACTAGCGGGAGAACAGATACGCAGTATTTT.

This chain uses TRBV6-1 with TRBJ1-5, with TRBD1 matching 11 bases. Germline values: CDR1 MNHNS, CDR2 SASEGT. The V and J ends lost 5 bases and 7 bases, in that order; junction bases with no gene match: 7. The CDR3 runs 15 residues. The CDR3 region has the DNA TGTGCCAGCAGTCTCGGACAGGGGGCCGGGCAGCCCCAGCATTTT. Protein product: CASSLGQGAGQPQHF.

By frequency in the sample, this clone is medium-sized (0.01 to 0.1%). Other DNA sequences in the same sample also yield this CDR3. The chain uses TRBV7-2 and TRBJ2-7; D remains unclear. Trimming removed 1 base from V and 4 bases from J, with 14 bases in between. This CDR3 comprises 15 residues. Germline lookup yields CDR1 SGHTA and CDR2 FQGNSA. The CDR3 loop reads CASSLVAATQYEQYF. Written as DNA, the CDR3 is TGTGCCAGCAGCTTAGTGGCTGCCACTCAATACGAGCAGTACTTC.

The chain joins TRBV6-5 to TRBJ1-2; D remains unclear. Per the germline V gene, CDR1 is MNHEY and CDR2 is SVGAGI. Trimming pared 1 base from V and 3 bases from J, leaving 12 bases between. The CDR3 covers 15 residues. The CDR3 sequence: CASSYLMGPDYGYTF. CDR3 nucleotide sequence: TGTGCCAGCAGTTACTTGATGGGTCCGGACTATGGCTACACCTTC.

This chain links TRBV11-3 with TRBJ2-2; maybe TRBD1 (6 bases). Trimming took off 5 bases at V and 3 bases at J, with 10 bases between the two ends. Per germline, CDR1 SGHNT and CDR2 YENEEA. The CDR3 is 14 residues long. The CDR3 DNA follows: TGTGCCAGCAGCACAGGGTTAGACACCGGGGAGCTGTTTTTT. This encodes CASSTGLDTGELFF.

The CDR3 nucleotides read TGCGCCAGCAGCTTGCTGTTTTGGACAGGGTGTATCGGGGAGCTGTTTTTT. It yields the protein CASSLLFWTGCIGELFF. The chain uses TRBV5-1 and TRBJ2-2; 8 bases are shared with TRBD1. CDR3 length: 17 residues. Germline V lookup: CDR1 SGHRS, CDR2 YFSETQ. The V gene end was trimmed by 1 base and the J gene end by 7 bases; junction bases not matched to a gene: 12.

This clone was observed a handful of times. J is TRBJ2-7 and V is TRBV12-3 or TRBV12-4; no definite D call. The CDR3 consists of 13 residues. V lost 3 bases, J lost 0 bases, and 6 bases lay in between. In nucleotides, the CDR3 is TGTGCCAGCAGTTTGGTGCCCTCCTACGAGCAGTACTTC. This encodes CASSLVPSYEQYF.

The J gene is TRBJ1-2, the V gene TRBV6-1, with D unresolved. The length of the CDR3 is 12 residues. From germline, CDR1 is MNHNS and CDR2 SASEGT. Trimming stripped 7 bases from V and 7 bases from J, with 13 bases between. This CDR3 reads CASISPPAGYTF. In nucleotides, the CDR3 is TGTGCCAGCATCTCCCCCCCGGCTGGCTACACCTTC.

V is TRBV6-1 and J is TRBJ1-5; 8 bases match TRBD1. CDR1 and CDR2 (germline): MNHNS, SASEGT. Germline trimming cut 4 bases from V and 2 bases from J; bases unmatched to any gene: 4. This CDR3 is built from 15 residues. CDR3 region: CASSALDRGNQPQHF. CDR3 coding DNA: TGTGCCAGCAGTGCCCTGGACAGGGGCAATCAGCCCCAGCATTTT.

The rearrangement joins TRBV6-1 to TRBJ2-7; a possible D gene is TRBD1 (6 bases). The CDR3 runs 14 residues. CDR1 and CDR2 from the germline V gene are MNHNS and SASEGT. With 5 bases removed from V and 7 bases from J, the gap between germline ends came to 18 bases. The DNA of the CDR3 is TGTGCCAGCAGTTCATCCAGGGGTAGTAGTGAGCAGTACTTC. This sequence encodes CASSSSRGSSEQYF.